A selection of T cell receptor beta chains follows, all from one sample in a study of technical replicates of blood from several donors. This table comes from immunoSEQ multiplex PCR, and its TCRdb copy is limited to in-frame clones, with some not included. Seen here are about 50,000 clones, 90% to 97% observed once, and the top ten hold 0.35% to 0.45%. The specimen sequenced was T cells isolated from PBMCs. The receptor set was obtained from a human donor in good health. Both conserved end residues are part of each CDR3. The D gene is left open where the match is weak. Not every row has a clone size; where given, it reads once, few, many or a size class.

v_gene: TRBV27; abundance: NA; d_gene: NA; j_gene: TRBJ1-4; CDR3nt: TGTGCCAGCAGTCTGGAGACGGGAAAACTGTTTTTT; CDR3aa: CASSLETGKLFF
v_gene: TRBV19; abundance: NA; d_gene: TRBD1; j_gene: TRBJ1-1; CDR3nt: TGTGCCAGTAGGATACAGGGGGCGGCTGAAGCTTTCTTT; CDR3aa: CASRIQGAAEAFF
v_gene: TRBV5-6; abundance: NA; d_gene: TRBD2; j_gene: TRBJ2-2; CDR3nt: TGTGCCAGCAGCCTCCGACTAGCGGGATTGACCGGGGAGCTGTTTTTT; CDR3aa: CASSLRLAGLTGELFF
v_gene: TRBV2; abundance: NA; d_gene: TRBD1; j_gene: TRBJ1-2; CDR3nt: TGTGCCAGCAGAGCGTGGGACAGATTCGGCTACACCTTC; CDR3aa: CASRAWDRFGYTF
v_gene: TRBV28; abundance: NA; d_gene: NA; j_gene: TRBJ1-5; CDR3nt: TGTGCCAGCAGTTTTCCCGGGCCCCAGCATTTT; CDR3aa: CASSFPGPQHF
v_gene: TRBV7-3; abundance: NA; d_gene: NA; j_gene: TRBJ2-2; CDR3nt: TGTGCCAGCAGCTTCACTTCGGGGGAGCTGTTTTTT; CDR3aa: CASSFTSGELFF
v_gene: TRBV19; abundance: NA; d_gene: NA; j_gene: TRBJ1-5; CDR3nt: TGTGCCAGTAGAAGGGGCAGGGAACCCAATCAGCCCCAGCATTTT; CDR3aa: CASRRGREPNQPQHF
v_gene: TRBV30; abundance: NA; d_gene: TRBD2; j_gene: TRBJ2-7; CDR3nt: TGTGCCTGGACAGCAACTAGCGGGAACGAGCAGTACTTC; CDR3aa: CAWTATSGNEQYF
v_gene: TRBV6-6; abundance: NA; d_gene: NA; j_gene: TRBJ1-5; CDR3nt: TGTGCCAGCACTCCGACACATTATAGCAATCAGCCCCAGCATTTT; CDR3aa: CASTPTHYSNQPQHF
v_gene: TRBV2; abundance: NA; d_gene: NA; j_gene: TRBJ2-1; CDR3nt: TGTGCCAGCAGTGTAGTAACCTACAATGAGCAGTTCTTC; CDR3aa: CASSVVTYNEQFF
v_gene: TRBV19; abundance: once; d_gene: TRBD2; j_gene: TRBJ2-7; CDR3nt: TGTGCCAGTAGTATGACTAGCGGGATCTCCTACGAGCAGTACTTC; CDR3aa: CASSMTSGISYEQYF
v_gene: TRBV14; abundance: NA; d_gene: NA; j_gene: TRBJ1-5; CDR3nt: TGTGCCAGCAGCCAACGCGGTAGCAATCAGCCCCAGCATTTT; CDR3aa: CASSQRGSNQPQHF
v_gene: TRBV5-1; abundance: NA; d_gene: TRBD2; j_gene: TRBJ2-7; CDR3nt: TGCGCCAGCAGCTTGGTTCCAGCGGGAGACCCGTACGAGCAGTACTTC; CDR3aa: CASSLVPAGDPYEQYF
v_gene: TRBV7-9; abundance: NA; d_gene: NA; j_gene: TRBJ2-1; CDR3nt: TGTGCCAGCAGACTAGTCGGGGTTTACAATGAGCAGTTCTTC; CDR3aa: CASRLVGVYNEQFF
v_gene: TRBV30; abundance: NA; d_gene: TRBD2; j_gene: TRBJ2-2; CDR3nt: TGTGCCTGGACCGGCGGGAGGGCCGGGGAGCTGTTTTTT; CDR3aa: CAWTGGRAGELFF
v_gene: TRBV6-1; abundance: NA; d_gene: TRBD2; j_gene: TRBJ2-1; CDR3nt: TGTGCCAGCAGGGAAGCGGGAGGCTCGTGGGGTGAGCAGTTCTTC; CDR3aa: CASREAGGSWGEQFF
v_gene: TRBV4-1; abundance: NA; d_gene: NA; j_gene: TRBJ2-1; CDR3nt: TGCGCCAGCAGCCAGGAGGGCCCCTACAATGAGCAGTTCTTC; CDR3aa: CASSQEGPYNEQFF
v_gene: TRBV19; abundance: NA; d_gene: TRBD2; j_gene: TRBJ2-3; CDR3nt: TGTGCCAGTAGTTTCCTTACTAGCGGGGGTACAGATACGCAGTATTTT; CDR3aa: CASSFLTSGGTDTQYF
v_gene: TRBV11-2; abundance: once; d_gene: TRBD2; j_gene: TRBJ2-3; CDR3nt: TGTGCCAGCAGCCATAGCGGGCTTAGCACAGATACGCAGTATTTT; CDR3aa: CASSHSGLSTDTQYF
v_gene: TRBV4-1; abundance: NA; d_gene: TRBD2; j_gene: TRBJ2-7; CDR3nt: TGCGCCAGCAGCCTCAGATACGGGAGGGGCGTTGTCGAGCAGTACTTC; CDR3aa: CASSLRYGRGVVEQYF
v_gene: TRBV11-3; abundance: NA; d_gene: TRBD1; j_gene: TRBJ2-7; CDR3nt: TGTGCCAGCAGCCCCCTTCGACAGGGCGGTGAGCAGTACTTC; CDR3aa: CASSPLRQGGEQYF
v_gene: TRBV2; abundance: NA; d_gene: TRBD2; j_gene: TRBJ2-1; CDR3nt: TGTGCCAGCAGAAGCGGACTAGCGGGAGGGTGGCTTGAGCAGTTCTTC; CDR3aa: CASRSGLAGGWLEQFF
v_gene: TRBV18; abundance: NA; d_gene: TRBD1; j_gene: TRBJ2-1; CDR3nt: TGTGCCAGCTCACCACGACAGGGAACGAATGAGCAGTTCTTC; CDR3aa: CASSPRQGTNEQFF
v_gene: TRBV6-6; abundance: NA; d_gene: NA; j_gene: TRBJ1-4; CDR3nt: TGTGCCAGCAATACGAGACAGTCAGACGAAAAACTGTTTTTT; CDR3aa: CASNTRQSDEKLFF
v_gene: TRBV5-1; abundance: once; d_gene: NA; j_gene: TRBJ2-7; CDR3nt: TGCGCCAGCCAGGACATCTACGAGCAGTACTTC; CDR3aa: CASQDIYEQYF
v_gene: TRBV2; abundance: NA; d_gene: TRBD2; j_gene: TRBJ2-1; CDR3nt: TGTGCCAGCTGCGAGACTAGCGGGAATGTGAATGAGCAGTTCTTC; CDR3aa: CASCETSGNVNEQFF
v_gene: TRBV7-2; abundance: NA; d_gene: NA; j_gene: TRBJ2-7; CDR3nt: TGTGCCAGCAGCGGACAGGGAGGGGGCTACGAGCAGTACTTC; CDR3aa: CASSGQGGGYEQYF
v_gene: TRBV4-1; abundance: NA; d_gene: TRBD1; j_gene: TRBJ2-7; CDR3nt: TGCGCCAGCAGCCAACAGACAGGGGATCAGTACGAGCAGTACTTC; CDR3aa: CASSQQTGDQYEQYF
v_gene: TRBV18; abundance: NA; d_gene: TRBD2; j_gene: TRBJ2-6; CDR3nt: TGTGCCAGCTCACCTCTAGCGGGAGGGCCTGGGGCCAACGTCCTGACTTTC; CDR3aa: CASSPLAGGPGANVLTF
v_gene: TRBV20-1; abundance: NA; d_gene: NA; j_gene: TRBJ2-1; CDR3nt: TGCAGTGCTAGGCGGGGCAATGAGCAGTTCTTC; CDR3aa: CSARRGNEQFF
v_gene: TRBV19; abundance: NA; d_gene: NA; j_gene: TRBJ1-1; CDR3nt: TGTGCCAGTAGTATGCGGGGACGGCTTGAAGCTTTCTTT; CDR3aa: CASSMRGRLEAFF
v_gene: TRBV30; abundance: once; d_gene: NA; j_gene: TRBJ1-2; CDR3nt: TGTGCCTGGAGTGTTCAGGGGCCAGGGGGCTACACCTTC; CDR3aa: CAWSVQGPGGYTF
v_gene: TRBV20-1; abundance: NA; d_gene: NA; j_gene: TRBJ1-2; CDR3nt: TGCAGTGCTAGAAGAGAGGGCTACACCTTC; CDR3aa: CSARREGYTF
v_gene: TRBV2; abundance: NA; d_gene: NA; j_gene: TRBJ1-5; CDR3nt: TGTGCCAGCAGTGAAACAGCCCGCAATCAGCCCCAGCATTTT; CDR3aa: CASSETARNQPQHF
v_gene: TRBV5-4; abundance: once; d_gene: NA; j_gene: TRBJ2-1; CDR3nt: TGTGCCAGCAGCGGAGGACGCTACAATGAGCAGTTCTTC; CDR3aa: CASSGGRYNEQFF
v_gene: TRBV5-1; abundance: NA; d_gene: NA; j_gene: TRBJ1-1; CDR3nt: TGCGCCAGCAGCACCGGCGGGCCGACTGAAGCTTTCTTT; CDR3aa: CASSTGGPTEAFF
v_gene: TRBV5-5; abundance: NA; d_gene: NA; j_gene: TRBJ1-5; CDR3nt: TGTGCCAGCAGCTTGGGAGAGTTAAATCAGCCCCAGCATTTT; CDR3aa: CASSLGELNQPQHF
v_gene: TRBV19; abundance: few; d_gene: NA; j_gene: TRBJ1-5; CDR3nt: TGTGCCAGTAGGTTGGCAGGGGACAAGGCCCAGCATTTT; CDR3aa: CASRLAGDKAQHF
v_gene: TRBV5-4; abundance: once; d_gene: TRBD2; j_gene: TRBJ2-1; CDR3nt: TGTGCCAGCAGCTTGGGTAGCGGGGGTTACAATGAGCAGTTCTTC; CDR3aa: CASSLGSGGYNEQFF
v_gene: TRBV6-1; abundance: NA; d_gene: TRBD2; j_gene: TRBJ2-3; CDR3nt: TGTGCCAGCAGTGTTACTAGCGGGAGGAAAACAGATACGCAGTATTTT; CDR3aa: CASSVTSGRKTDTQYF
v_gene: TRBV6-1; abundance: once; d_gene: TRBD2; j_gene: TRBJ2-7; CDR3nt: TGTGCCAGCAGTGAATCCCCAGCGGGAGGGCCTAGTGACGAGCAGTACTTC; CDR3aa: CASSESPAGGPSDEQYF
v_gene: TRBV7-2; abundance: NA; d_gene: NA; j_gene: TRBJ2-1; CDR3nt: TGTGCCAGCAGCTTGGACAGAACCTCCTACAATGAGCAGTTCTTC; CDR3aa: CASSLDRTSYNEQFF
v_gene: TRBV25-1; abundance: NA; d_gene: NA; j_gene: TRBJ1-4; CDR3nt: TGTGCCAGCAGTGATACAGTACGGCCCCGGGGTCAAGAAAAACTGTTTTTT; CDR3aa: CASSDTVRPRGQEKLFF
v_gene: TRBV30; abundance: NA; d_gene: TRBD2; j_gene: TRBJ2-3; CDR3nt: TGTGCCACCTCTAGCGGGAGTCTGAGCACAGATACGCAGTATTTT; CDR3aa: CATSSGSLSTDTQYF
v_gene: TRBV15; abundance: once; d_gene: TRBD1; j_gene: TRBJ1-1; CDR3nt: TGTGCCACCAGCAGGGTGGGGACAGTAGTTGAAGCTTTCTTT; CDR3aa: CATSRVGTVVEAFF
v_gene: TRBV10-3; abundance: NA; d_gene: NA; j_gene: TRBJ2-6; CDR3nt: TGTGCCATCAGTTACCTAGCTGGGGCCAACGTCCTGACTTTC; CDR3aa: CAISYLAGANVLTF
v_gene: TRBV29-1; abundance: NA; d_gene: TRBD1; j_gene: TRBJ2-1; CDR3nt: TGCAGCGGGACAGGGAACAATGAGCAGTTCTTC; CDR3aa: CSGTGNNEQFF
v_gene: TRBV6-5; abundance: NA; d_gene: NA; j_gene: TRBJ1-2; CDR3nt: TGTGCCAGCAAAATTAAGGGGCTCGAGGGCTACACCTTC; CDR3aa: CASKIKGLEGYTF
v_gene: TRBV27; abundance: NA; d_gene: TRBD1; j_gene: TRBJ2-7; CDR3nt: TGTGCCAGTGCATCGGACAGGACCTACGAGCAGTACTTC; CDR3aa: CASASDRTYEQYF
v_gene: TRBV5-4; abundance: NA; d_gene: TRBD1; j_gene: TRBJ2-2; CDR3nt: TGTGCCAGCAGCTCCCGACAGGGGAGCACCGGGGAGCTGTTTTTT; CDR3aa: CASSSRQGSTGELFF
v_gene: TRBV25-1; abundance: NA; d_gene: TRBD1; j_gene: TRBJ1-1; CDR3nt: TGTGCCAGCAGTGACCTGACAGGGATCAACACTGAAGCTTTCTTT; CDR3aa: CASSDLTGINTEAFF
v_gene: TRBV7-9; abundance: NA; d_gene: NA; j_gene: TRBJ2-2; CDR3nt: TGTGCCAGCAGTCGCGTCCTAGCGAACACCGGGGAGCTGTTTTTT; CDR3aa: CASSRVLANTGELFF
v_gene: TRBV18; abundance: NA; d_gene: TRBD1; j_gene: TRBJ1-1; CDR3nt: TGTGCCAGCTCACCAAGACAGGGGGCATGGGACACTGAAGCTTTCTTT; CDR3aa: CASSPRQGAWDTEAFF
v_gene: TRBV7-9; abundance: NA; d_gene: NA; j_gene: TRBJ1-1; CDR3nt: TGTGCCAGCAGCTTGGGGGGACTCAACACTGAAGCTTTCTTT; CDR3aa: CASSLGGLNTEAFF